The present T cell receptor (beta chain) was sequenced within a study of blood T cells in healthy people across ages (dated by TCRdb to about 2015). In the study overall: Template switching captured roughly one uniquely barcoded TCR beta cDNA molecule per two T cells in model experiments. Two additional independent replicas of 1 million unique cDNA reads from the same blood draw were analyzed for two donors (one aged 18 to 29 and one aged 80 or older). Donors were grouped into four age groups: young (average approximately 15 years), middle-aged (under 40), aged (about 60) and long-lived (approximately 78). Age-related changes in TCR beta repertoire diversity were measured in the study by deep sequencing normalized with unique cDNA molecular identifiers. To avoid experimental bias, donors of different ages were spread randomly across the sequencing lanes. Beyond this particular receptor, the publication reports: Conclusive comparison of naive and antigen-experienced compartments was prevented by the profiling of bulk unsorted PBMCs. Because the CMV infection status of the donors was unknown, age-related changes in expanded clonotypes may potentially have been confounded. Estimates of total diversity from one million sequenced T cells were regarded as lower bounds and underestimates. Compared with the aged group, more naive CD4+ T cells, fewer expanded clones and increased TCR diversity were shown by the long-lived group, suggesting age selection. A strong correlation was found between observed TCR beta diversity and the percentage of naive T cells measured by flow cytometry. As age increased, observed TCR beta diversity per million T cells dropped in a roughly linear way, and a significant reduction was already evident by age 40.

Turning to this clonotype: Which antigen it targets is not known. Base qualities are not recorded, but no much larger clone differs from it by a single base.

From the germline V gene (reference sequence), CDR1 is LGHDT and CDR2 is YNNKEL. V gives up 2 bases and J gives up 4 bases, and the segment between their germline ends measures 9 bases. The CDR3, cysteine through phenylalanine, is 14 amino acids long. Only the CDR3 DNA stays, 42 bases, in frame from base 1. Systemically healthy Caucasian individuals from Russia, roughly 40 in total and aged 6 to 90 years, were included as donors. About 9.8 milliliters of peripheral blood were drawn from each donor into EDTA-treated Vacutainer tubes. Ficoll-Paque density-gradient centrifugation was used to isolate PBMCs, with at least 7 million per sample. Total RNA was extracted from PBMCs with Trizol reagent, with at least 5.5 micrograms obtained per sample. For every donor, an aliquot of PBMCs went through flow cytometry to measure the percentages of naive CD45RAhigh/CD27high T cells. The method was 5' RACE. The sequencer listed for this sample is Illumina HiSeq 2500. A second PCR of roughly 6 to 12 cycles was performed with a sample-barcoded 5' primer and a J-beta primer mix. A template-switch 5' adaptor carrying 12 random nucleotides introduced a unique molecular identifier onto each TCR beta cDNA molecule. Each sample yielded at least 3 million CDR3-containing paired-end reads. All of the RNA was converted into first-strand cDNA using the Mint cDNA synthesis kit, with a TRBC-specific oligonucleotide serving as the primer. All cDNA was treated with uracil-DNA glycosylase and then went through a first 18-cycle PCR with the universal primers M1SS and BC2_uni_R. In the original analysis: For normalization, 1 million high-quality reads were randomly selected from each sample, with every read carrying a distinct molecular identifier. Reads sharing molecular identifiers were discarded rather than binned into consensus sequences. CDR3 identification, clonotype clustering and error correction used MiTCR with a Q25 quality threshold and the strictest error-elimination algorithm. A nonparametric unseen species model using Euler transformation provided a lower-bound estimate of total TCR beta diversity. Starting from the raw public reads, TCRdb applied fastp trimming at Q25, assembled clones with MiXCR and retained in-frame beta chains. Each entry is one CDR3 protein sequence, shown with its most common DNA and genes. It is TCRdb's table, rather than the study itself, that gives the V and J calls and clone size. Recorded for this sample are around 1,100,000 distinct CDR3 sequences; roughly two fifths of them occurred a single time. Over 10% of the sample is taken by the ten largest.

This TCR was sampled from a man aged 18 to 30 in good health. Specimen: blood. In this chain, TRBV3-1 is recombined with TRBJ2-1; the D gene is unclear. The sequenced DNA is TGTGCCAGCAGCCAACTAAGCGAGTACAATGAGCAGTTCTTC. Its protein product is CASSQLSEYNEQFF.